These 14 T cell receptor beta chains came from one sample sequenced in a study of OX40 agonist ivuxolimab in advanced cancers. Profiled with immunoSEQ multiplex PCR; TCRdb holds only in-frame clones, not every one. Here the sample spans 130,000 or so clones, around 93% being singletons. The material sequenced was CD4+ or CD8+ T cells sorted from blood, taken in a trial of the OX40 agonist ivuxolimab. These receptors all come from an adult with an advanced solid tumor such as melanoma, head and neck, liver or kidney cancer.

The CDR3 DNA reads TGTGCCAGCAGCCCCCACGGGACTACGAATGAAAAACTGTTTTTT. Its translation: CASSPHGTTNEKLFF. The V call is TRBV9, the J call TRBJ1-4; TRBD1 might be the D (5 bases). V lost 4 bases, J lost 5 bases, and 15 bases lay in between. The germline gives CDR1 SGDLS, CDR2 YYNGEE. This CDR3 has 15 residues.

The chain couples TRBV25-1 to TRBJ2-2; D is uncertain. CDR1 is MGHDK, CDR2 SYGVNS, per germline. The CDR3 is 13 residues long. Trimming stripped 6 bases from V and 4 bases from J, with 9 bases between. CDR3 sequence reads: CASRLDLTGELFF. The CDR3 nucleotides are TGTGCCAGCAGACTCGACCTCACCGGGGAGCTGTTTTTT.

The rearrangement links TRBV7-2 to TRBJ2-3, with 9 bases that match TRBD1. This CDR3 has 14 residues. V trimming: 5 bases; J trimming: 5 bases; junction bases outside the gene matches: 5. The germline CDR1 and CDR2 sequences are SGHTA and FQGNSA. Here the CDR3 reads CASSPGQGRDTQYF. CDR3 in DNA: TGTGCCAGCAGCCCGGGACAGGGACGAGATACGCAGTATTTT.

The chain links TRBV28 to TRBJ1-3; D is ambiguous. V lost 7 bases and J 0 bases, leaving 16 bases between the germline ends. The CDR3 contains 16 residues. CDR1 is MDHEN, CDR2 SYDVKM, per germline. The DNA of the CDR3 is TGTGCCAGCAACTCGTTCGGTCCCGTCTCTGGAAACACCATATATTTT. It is translated as CASNSFGPVSGNTIYF. The full variable domain, its missing parts supplied by reference TRBV28 and TRBJ1-3, is DVKVTQSSRYLVKRTGEKVFLECVQDMDHENMFWYRQDPGLGLRLIYFSYDVKMKEKGDIPEGYSVSREKKERFSLILESASTNQTSMYLCASNSFGPVSGNTIYFGEGSWLTVV.

The chain combines TRBV4-3 with TRBJ2-7; TRBD1 is a possible D gene (6 bases). V was clipped by 5 bases and J by 6 bases, with 14 bases between them. The CDR3 extends over 13 amino acids. Germline V gives CDR1 LGHNA, CDR2 YSLEER. The CDR3 sequence: CASSVGAATEQYF. DNA of the CDR3: TGCGCCAGCAGCGTGGGGGCAGCTACCGAGCAGTACTTC.

The gene calls are TRBV7-2 and TRBJ2-5; 7 bases agree with TRBD1. V was pared by 2 bases and J by 9 bases, with 15 bases of the junction left unmatched. The CDR3 sequence is 16 residues long. Germline CDR1 SGHTA, CDR2 FQGNSA. DNA of the CDR3: TGTGCCAGCAGCTTAACCGGGACAGCCGGCCCAGGGGCCCAGTACTTC. It translates to CASSLTGTAGPGAQYF.

This chain joins TRBV28 and TRBJ1-5, with 9 nucleotides matching TRBD1. The germline V gene has CDR1 MDHEN and CDR2 SYDVKM. Trimming took 3 bases from V and 4 from J; bases not matched to a gene: 4. The CDR3 covers 15 residues. The CDR3: CASSLGQGWNQPQHF. For the CDR3, the DNA is TGTGCCAGCAGTTTGGGACAGGGTTGGAATCAGCCCCAGCATTTT.

V and J are TRBV11-1 and TRBJ1-2; the D is unclear. V was trimmed by 5 bases and J by 5 bases, leaving 12 bases between them. Looked up from germline, CDR1 is SGHAT and CDR2 is FQDESV (reference sequence). The CDR3 extends over 13 amino acids. The CDR3 sequence: CASSQARLYGYTF. In DNA form, the CDR3 reads TGTGCCAGCAGCCAGGCCCGCCTATATGGCTACACCTTC.

The chain carries TRBV2 and TRBJ1-2; weak D call: TRBD1 (6 bases). V was cut by 4 bases and J by 7 bases, with 13 bases left in between. This CDR3 contains 13 residues. Germline V gene lookup returns CDR1 SNHLY and CDR2 FYNNEI. The chain's CDR3 is CASSVLGAGGYTF. The CDR3 region has the DNA TGTGCCAGCAGTGTTTTGGGGGCTGGTGGCTACACCTTC.

This clone was counted a single time. V is TRBV21-1 and J is TRBJ2-1; the DNA was not used to check the table's D call, TRBD2. TRBV21-1 is termed a pseudogene. This CDR3 has 14 amino acids. The CDR3 DNA reads as TGTGCCGTTTCGGGATCTTGCTCCTACAATGAGCAGTTCTTC. It encodes CAVSGSCSYNEQFF.

This sequence joins TRBV6-6 and TRBJ1-2; 10 bases fit TRBD1. The CDR3 loop spans 12 amino acids. Trimming at V came to 10 bases and at J to 8 bases, leaving 7 bases not matched to a gene. Germline assignment: CDR1 MNHNY and CDR2 SVGAGI (reference sequence). CDR3 bases: TGTGCCACCAAGAGGGACAGGGGCGGCTACACCTTC. Protein: CATKRDRGGYTF.

This chain connects TRBV28 to TRBJ2-5; D is tentatively TRBD1 or TRBD2 (6 bases each). The CDR3 is 15 residues long. Between the trimmed V and J ends, which lost 6 bases and 5 bases, there was a span of 19 bases. Germline V gene data show CDR1 as MDHEN and CDR2 as SYDVKM. The CDR3 region is CASRGSGAFGETQYF. In nucleotides, the CDR3 is TGTGCCAGCAGAGGGTCGGGGGCGTTCGGGGAGACCCAGTACTTC.

J is TRBJ2-1 and V is TRBV5-1; D may be TRBD2 (7 bases). CDR3 size: 15 residues. From germline, CDR1 is SGHRS and CDR2 YFSETQ. The V and J ends lost 3 bases and 3 bases respectively, with 13 bases between them. This CDR3 reads CASSSVGGVYNEQFF. Here the CDR3 DNA reads TGCGCCAGCAGCTCGGTAGGGGGGGTCTACAATGAGCAGTTCTTC. Drawing the rest from reference TRBV5-1 and TRBJ2-1, the complete variable domain is KAGVTQTPRYLIKTRGQQVTLSCSPISGHRSVSWYQQTPGQGLQFLFEYFSETQRNKGNFPGRFSGRQFSNSRSEMNVSTLELGDSALYLCASSSVGGVYNEQFFGPGTRLTVL.

The chain is built from TRBV30 and TRBJ1-2, with D tentatively TRBD1 (5 bases). The V gene lost 7 bases and the J gene lost 4 bases, with 19 bases spanning the gap. The CDR3 runs to 14 residues. Germline V gene data show CDR1 as GTSNPN and CDR2 as SVGIG (reference sequence). The CDR3 region is CASLTVARGYGYTF. The CDR3 bases are TGTGCCTCACTGACAGTAGCCCGCGGCTATGGCTACACCTTC.